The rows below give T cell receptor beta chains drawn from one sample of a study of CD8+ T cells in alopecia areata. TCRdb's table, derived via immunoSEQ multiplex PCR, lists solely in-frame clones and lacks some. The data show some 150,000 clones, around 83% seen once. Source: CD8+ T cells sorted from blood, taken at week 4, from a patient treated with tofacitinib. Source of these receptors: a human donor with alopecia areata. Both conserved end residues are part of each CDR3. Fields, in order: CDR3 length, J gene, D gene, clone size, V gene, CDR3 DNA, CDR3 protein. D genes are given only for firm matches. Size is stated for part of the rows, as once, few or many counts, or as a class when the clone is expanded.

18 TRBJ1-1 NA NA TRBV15 TGTGCCACCAGCGTAGAGGTTATGGGACACCATCCTCACACTGAAGCTTTCTTT CATSVEVMGHHPHTEAFF
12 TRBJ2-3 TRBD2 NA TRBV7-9 TGTGCCAGCAGCCGGGGGGGAGATACGCAGTATTTT CASSRGGDTQYF
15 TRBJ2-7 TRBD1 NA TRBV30 TGTGCCTCGCAACTCCTAACAGGGGGTGCCTACGAGCAGTACTTC CASQLLTGGAYEQYF
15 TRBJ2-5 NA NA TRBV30 TGTGCCTGGAGTTCCTTACGGGGTACCCAAGAGACCCAGTACTTC CAWSSLRGTQETQYF
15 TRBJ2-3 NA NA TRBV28 TGTGCCAGCAGCCCGACCGGGGGAAGCACAGATACGCAGTATTTT CASSPTGGSTDTQYF
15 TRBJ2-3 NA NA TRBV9 TGTGCCAGCAGCGTAGACGGGTCCAGCACAGATACGCAGTATTTT CASSVDGSSTDTQYF
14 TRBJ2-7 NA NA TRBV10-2 TGCGCCAGCAGTGAAGGTGGTTTAAAAGGCGAGCAGTACTTC CASSEGGLKGEQYF
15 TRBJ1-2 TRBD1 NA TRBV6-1 TGTGCCAGCAGTGAACTAGGGACAGGGAACTATGGCTACACCTTC CASSELGTGNYGYTF
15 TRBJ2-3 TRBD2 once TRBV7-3 TGTGCCAGCAGCCTAGGGACTAGCCGCACAGATACGCAGTATTTT CASSLGTSRTDTQYF
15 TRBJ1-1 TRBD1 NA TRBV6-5 TGTGCCAGCACTCAGGGAGGGGGCTTGGTGACTGAAGCTTTCTTT CASTQGGGLVTEAFF
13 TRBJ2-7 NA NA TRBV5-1 TGCGCCAGCAGCTTGGTGACCGACTACGAGCAGTACTTC CASSLVTDYEQYF
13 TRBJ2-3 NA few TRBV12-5 TGTGCTAGTGGCCGGGGGCTTACAGATACGCAGTATTTT CASGRGLTDTQYF
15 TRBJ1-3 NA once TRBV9 TGTGCCAGCAGTGTCACGGAGGTCTCTGGAAACACCATATATTTT CASSVTEVSGNTIYF
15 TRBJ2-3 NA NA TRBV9 TGTGCCAGCAGCGTAGGAATAGCCAGCACAGATACGCAGTATTTT CASSVGIASTDTQYF
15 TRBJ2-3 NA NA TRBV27 TGTGCCAGTCGAATTGGGGCGGTTAGCACAGATACGCAGTATTTT CASRIGAVSTDTQYF
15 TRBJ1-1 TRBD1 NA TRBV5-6 TGTGCCAGCAGCCATAAGGGACAGGGTTTAACTGAAGCTTTCTTT CASSHKGQGLTEAFF
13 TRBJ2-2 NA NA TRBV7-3 TGTGCCAGCAGCTTAGGAGACACCGGGGAGCTGTTTTTT CASSLGDTGELFF
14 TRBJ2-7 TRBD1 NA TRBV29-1 TGCAGCGTTGAAGAGGGGGACAGGCCCTACGAGCAGTACTTC CSVEEGDRPYEQYF
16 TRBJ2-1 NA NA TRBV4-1 TGCGCCAGCAGCCAAGTACCGGGGAGTTCCTACAATGAGCAGTTCTTC CASSQVPGSSYNEQFF
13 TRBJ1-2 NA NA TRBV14 TGTGCCAGCAGCCAAGGGGGAGTATATGGCTACACCTTC CASSQGGVYGYTF